This TCR beta chain was profiled in a study of cytomegalovirus exposure and HLA in healthy donors (dated 2017 in TCRdb). Looking at the study overall: An earlier analysis of 587 of the donors reported approximately 300 Gb of sequence data and some 110 million unique TCR beta sequences obtained from 150 million to 200 million T cells. An early release covering over 500 HLA-typed donors comprised approximately 300 gigabases of sequencing data and tens of millions of unique TCR sequences. Of the roughly 400 genotyped donors, over 80% were placed in the genetic ancestry cluster associated with self-reported Caucasian donors. The study was designed to test whether signatures of past pathogen exposure could be identified by cataloging public T cell receptors. Using immunosequencing, the study profiled T cell repertoires from approximately 700 subjects and related those repertoires to cytomegalovirus serostatus. Along with the roughly 710-subject first cohort, a separate validation cohort of more than 90 different subjects was used. To predict cytomegalovirus infection status, the study combined high-throughput TCR immunosequencing, statistical association of individual TCRs with disease status, and machine learning. To study patterns of TCR occurrence, a later analysis re-analyzed previously published TCR beta repertoires from 600 to 750 donors and added high-resolution HLA genotyping. Rather than using new phenotypic data, the later analysis identified candidate immune exposures from TCR beta sequences and from how often those sequences occurred across donors. An earlier analysis of around 580 of the donors used high-throughput TCR beta sequencing to judge whether each TCR beta V gene segment behaved as functional or pseudogenic. Alongside the repertoire data, information on donor age, sex, ethnicity and CMV serostatus was compiled. In a later genetic analysis, genome-wide SNP genotypes for about three fifths of the roughly 670 donors were used, and that subset was treated as a discovery cohort. All discovery cohort repertoires had been generated on a single sequencing platform. HLA typing included class I and class II loci at four-digit resolution. The number of donors typed differed by locus, with 629-630 for A, B, C, DRB1 and DQB1, around 560 for DQA1, about 610 for DPA1, and 472 for DPB1. Roughly five DR-DQ haplotypes were handled as single units for association and clustering because linkage in the cohort was strong. On average, over 200,000 unique TCR beta nucleotide sequences were sequenced per donor among about 400 genotyped donors of the cohort, with 15% to 20% of those sequences being non-productive. What the study reported, not specific to this receptor: V-gene and J-gene trimming of TCR beta chains was associated with a missense DCLRE1C variant in a later genetic analysis, and the association was replicated in an independent cohort. In a later analysis, HLA-associated TCR beta chains were found to be more clonally expanded and to have lower generation probabilities than equally common non-associated chains. Assigning TCR associations to individual alleles was difficult when HLA alleles, especially DR and DQ, strongly co-occurred. Roughly uniform sequencing depth across donors was assumed in presence/absence analyses, although this assumption may not hold. A later analysis reported that several top co-occurrence clusters appeared linked to parvovirus B19, influenza, CMV and Epstein-Barr virus. Because counts were too low, seventeen rarely observed V segments, including chromosome 9 orphons, were left out of the earlier analysis of about 620 of the donors. A later analysis found that most CMV-associated TCR beta chains appeared HLA-restricted, with HLA associations seemingly driven largely by CMV exposure. The authors suggested that the approach could potentially be extended to other disease states and immunological phenotypes. Because HLA typing was unavailable for some donors at each locus, only the typed subset was used in association tests. A further reported finding was that TCR beta sequences accurately predicted the HLA-A and HLA-B alleles for most subjects in the first cohort. A cluster of highly shared sequence variants was judged likely to be a technical artifact of the sequencing pipeline. Cytomegalovirus status was reported to be diagnosed by the classifier with high specificity and sensitivity in both the original and validation cohorts. Only TCR beta chains were sequenced in this cohort, and the absence of alpha or paired-chain data limited detectable features. Correlated functional status among segregating V segments might be attributable to linkage disequilibrium, but an unknown experimental factor could not be ruled out. An earlier analysis of some 590 of the donors showed that most TCR beta V segments appeared in productive rearrangements either about 87% or about 30% of the time, which broadly matched IMGT annotations. A few of the identified cytomegalovirus-associated TCR beta chains were confirmed in vitro to be specific for cytomegalovirus antigens. Some IMGT-functional V segments, including TRBV6-2 and TRBV6-3, could not be distinguished by the 87-base-pair reads and were therefore excluded. In the study, roughly 160 TCR beta chains were listed as associated with cytomegalovirus. A later genetic analysis reported fewer N-insertions in productive TCRs among donors in an Asian-associated ancestry cluster than the roughly 670-donor mean. In a later analysis, TCR association rates were found to vary across HLA loci, with the most associated TCRs seen for DRB1 alleles and the fewest for HLA-C alleles. The only immune exposure information available for the cohort was CMV serostatus. While some public TCRs were present in many individuals, most TCR sequences turned up only very rarely across donors. At a false discovery rate of 0.05, a later analysis linked approximately 18,000 TCR beta sequences to specific HLA alleles.

The library was built by means of the immunoSEQ multiplex PCR assay. For the multiplex PCR, a mixture combining 60 forward primers for TCR Vbeta segments and 13 reverse primers for TCR Jbeta segments was used. A multiplex PCR assay on genomic DNA amplified the CDR3 region of rearranged TCR beta genes. Amplified TCR beta libraries were sequenced as 87-base-pair reads on the Illumina HiSeq System. Per the authors' processing: A later analysis counted some 74 million unique TCR beta chains across the 600 to 850 repertoires, and 10 million to 11 million of these chains were shared by at least two donors. Raw reads were error-corrected and collapsed into unique sequences by a nearest-neighbor algorithm in which closely related sequences were merged to remove PCR and sequencing errors. Alignment of CDR3 sequences to IMGT reference sequences was used to assign V, D and J gene segments. For a sequence to be retained, at least a six-nucleotide match to both a V gene segment and a J gene segment was required. A rearrangement was called productive if the CDR3 had no stop codons and remained in frame with V and J, and every other rearrangement was called non-productive. Following IMGT convention, CDR3 was defined as the stretch from the second conserved V-encoded cysteine up to the conserved J-encoded phenylalanine. In an earlier analysis of some 550 of the donors, sequences lacking an unambiguous match to a single V gene segment were excluded. In an earlier analysis of 587 of the donors, V segments were called functional above 56.7% productive rearrangements and were called segregating when the between-donor standard deviation exceeded 5%. A statistical classification framework was built for diagnosing cytomegalovirus status from the catalog of TCR beta chain sequences. V and J gene assignment, in a later analysis, came from comparing TCR nucleotide sequences with IMGT/GENE-DB human TR gene sequences. Using the TCRdist pipeline, a later analysis assigned CDR3 sequences along with most-parsimonious VDJ recombination scenarios. A later analysis defined each TCR beta chain by its CDR3 amino acid sequence plus V-gene family, and excluded reads lacking a unique V-gene family. A later analysis removed several hundred highly shared, low-generation-probability nucleotide sequences to deal with suspected cross-contamination and a sequencing artifact. A later analysis calculated a clonal expansion index for each public chain from normalized within-repertoire ranks of inferred template counts. In a later analysis, generation probabilities were computed with a VDJ recombination model fitted to out-of-frame rearrangements, and the resulting probabilities were checked against IGoR. A later analysis scored TCR-TCR, TCR-HLA and TCR-CMV co-occurrence with hypergeometric tests, applying a repertoire-size bias correction to TCR pairs. A later analysis estimated false discovery rates by permuting HLA or CMV assignments 20 times. In a later analysis, co-occurring TCRs were grouped with DBSCAN, and TCRdist sequence similarity was added when clustering was performed within HLA-allele-positive subsets. Co-occurrence clustering excluded repertoires with fewer than 30,000 or more than 120,000 public chains, plus five with anomalous nucleotide sharing. This immuneACCESS table, as held by TCRdb, lists in-frame sequences with V and J called but not all clones. Of the missing ones, under half trace to an unresolved V gene in checked studies; the others have no known cause. The V and J calls and clone size were taken over from that table, and D and trimming were inferred from the DNA. Present in this sample are around 91,000 clones, around 84% of which were seen just once. Clones ranked in the top ten supply about 2.1% of the sample.

The cohort consisted of 666 healthy bone marrow donors. At the time of sampling, every cohort member was nominally healthy, though immune exposures that went unrecorded were likely present. The donor tested CMV seronegative and was one of the 352 seronegative cohort members. A peripheral blood sample was provided by each donor, and peripheral blood mononuclear cells were used for TCR beta sequencing. Genomic DNA extraction from the blood cell samples was performed with the Qiagen DNeasy Blood Extraction Kit. A single count supports this clone. What antigen it recognizes has not been identified. Base quality data are lacking; no much larger clone is found one base away. The germline V gene encodes CDR1 LNHNV and CDR2 YYDKDF (reference sequence). Its CDR3 holds 16 amino acids, cysteine through phenylalanine. CDR3 DNA is the only sequence kept; it has 48 bases, read in frame from the first base. V and J are truncated by 1 base and 4 bases respectively, leaving an intervening sequence of 15 bases.

The sequence joins TRBV15 to TRBJ2-3; TRBD2 is perhaps the D gene, given 6 matching bases. Specimen: PBMCs. The source of this sequence is a man between 18 and 35 years old in good health and CMV-seronegative. This receptor carries the CDR3 CATSRGRGSAADTQYF. The nucleotides are TGTGCCACCAGCAGAGGGCGGGGATCAGCGGCAGATACGCAGTATTTT.